This T cell receptor (beta chain) comes out of a study of persistence of HIV-infected CD4 T cells. Anti-CD3/anti-CD28 beads served as a nonspecific positive control stimulus. CD4+ T cells upregulating both CD40 ligand and CD69 were sorted as responding cells. Trimming removed 7 bases from V and 9 bases from J, with 16 bases in between. Germline CDR1 ENHRY, CDR2 SYGVKD. CDR3 length: 13 residues. As concerns this clone: Its specificity is not known.

This was the immunoSEQ version 4 assay in survey mode. The repertoire was sequenced with immunoSEQ multiplex PCR; TCRdb's copy has only in-frame clones and lacks some. The sample records about 37,000 clones, approximately 90% being singletons. This sequence originates from an adult man with HIV who was CMV-seropositive. The chain joins TRBV10-3 to TRBJ1-5; no clear D gene. The material was CD4+ T cells sorted from PBMCs after approximately 19-hour stimulation, obtained from a patient who received antiretroviral therapy. The CDR3 coding sequence is TGTGCCATCACCCAGGCACTCGATTGGCCCCAGCATTTT. This codes for CAITQALDWPQHF.